This T cell receptor (beta chain) comes out of a study of blood T cell repertoires in COVID-19 (dated by TCRdb to 2018 to 2021). Concerning the study at large: Samples from collaborators originated in the United States, Italy and Spain and spanned both the acute and convalescent phases of COVID-19. The prospective study material was composed of cDNA or gDNA derived from T cells, B-cell-depleted T cells, or PBMCs. Deeply sampled blood TCRbeta repertoires from subjects exposed to, actively infected with, or recovered from COVID-19 were included in the dataset. A freely available public database, intended as a resource for researchers studying the immune response to SARS-CoV-2, is where the repertoires were released. The samples were drawn from two sources: the first 160 participants of the ongoing ImmuneRACE study, and 1,254 subjects contributed by 6 global collaborators. Sample metadata almost always included a de-identified subject ID, COVID-19 status, age in years and sex. HLA class I and class II types, where available, came from metadata supplied by the sample provider rather than from assay-based typing. What the authors observed across the whole study: The amount of clinical and demographic metadata varied by source and participant and was provided uncurated.

The germline V and J ends show losses of 2 bases and 2 bases respectively, and no gene match explains 3 bases of the junction. For CDR1 and CDR2, the germline V gene (reference sequence) lists SGHNT and YYREEE. The CDR3 goes from the cysteine to the phenylalanine over 14 residues. Just the 42-base CDR3 DNA is kept, in frame starting at base 1. The collaborating institutions used their own protocols to collect whole blood in K2EDTA tubes. Collaborator samples were shipped for TCRbeta analysis as frozen whole blood, isolated PBMCs, or DNA extracted from either sample type. About this clone: Its antigen specificity is not known. Base qualities are missing; no much larger clone stands one base away.

TCRbeta CDR3 regions were amplified from genomic DNA by means of the immunoSEQ Assay, a bias-controlled multiplex PCR. Processing in the source paper ran as follows. Within the assay, amplification of reference gene primers was used to estimate how many nucleated cells each sample contained. To quantify the absolute abundance of each unique TCRbeta CDR3 rearrangement, sequence reads were collapsed and filtered. For each sample, productive Simpson clonality was calculated as the square root of Simpson's diversity index over productive rearrangements. The source is immuneACCESS, and TCRdb retained only in-frame sequences with V and J called. Part of the clones is not carried over; for the studies checked, unresolved V genes explain less than half of this, and the remainder is unexplained. D and trimming were read from the DNA, whereas the V and J calls and clone size are those reported in that table. The sample includes 90,000 to 120,000 clones, with roughly 80% observed a single time. The ten largest clones represent 20% to 25% of the sample.

This clonotype was sampled from a man between 65 and 80 years old with active or convalescent COVID-19. What was sequenced was peripheral blood. The chain is made from TRBV5-4 and TRBJ1-1, and TRBD1 aligns with 7 junction nucleotides. The CDR3 reads as follows: CASSLRQGNTEAFF. The DNA is as follows: TGTGCCAGCAGCTTAAGACAGGGCAACACTGAAGCTTTCTTT.